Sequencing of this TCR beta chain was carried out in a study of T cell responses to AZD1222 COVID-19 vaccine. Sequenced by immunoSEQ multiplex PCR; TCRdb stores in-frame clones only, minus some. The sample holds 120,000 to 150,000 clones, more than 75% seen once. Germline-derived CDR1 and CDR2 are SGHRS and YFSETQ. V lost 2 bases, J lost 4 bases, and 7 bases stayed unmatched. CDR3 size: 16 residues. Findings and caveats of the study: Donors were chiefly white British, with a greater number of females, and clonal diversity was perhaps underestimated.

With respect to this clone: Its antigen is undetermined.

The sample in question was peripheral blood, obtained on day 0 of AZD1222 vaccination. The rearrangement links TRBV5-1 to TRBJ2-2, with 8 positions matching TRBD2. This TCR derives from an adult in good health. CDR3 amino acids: CASSFSRLAGTGELFF. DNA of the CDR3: TGCGCCAGCAGCTTTTCAAGGCTAGCGGGCACCGGGGAGCTGTTTTTT.